The clone carrying this TCR beta chain showed up just a few times. The data are from a study of patients and donors after allogeneic stem cell transplantation. The length of the CDR3 is 13 residues. J lost 5 bases, V lost 7 bases, and 7 bases had no gene match. Germline assignment: CDR1 SGDLS and CDR2 YYNGEE. TCRdb processed the RT-PCR reads anew with MiXCR; each CDR3 protein has one entry. The data contain 10,000 to 13,000 distinct CDR3 sequences, roughly 21% of them singletons. The sequence was obtained from a human donor who was either an allogeneic HSCT recipient or a stem cell or donor lymphocyte infusion donor (not recorded which). It is not recorded whose cells these are; they may come from a transplant donor. Sequenced input: blood, either unsorted or a sorted T cell fraction (not recorded which). This chain joins TRBV9 and TRBJ2-5, with 8 bases matching TRBD1. The CDR3 bases are TGTGCCAGCGGTGGACAGGGTCGGGAGACCCAGTACTTC. Its translation is CASGGQGRETQYF.